One and the same sample provided the 26 T cell receptor beta chains below, sequenced in a study of CD4 and CD8 cells across lung adenocarcinoma regions. TCRdb ran MiXCR on the PCR reads and lists one entry per CDR3 protein. The sample has about 25,000 distinct CDR3 sequences; about half are singletons. The sample comprised CD8+ T cells from the center of a lung tumor. Receptors originate from a male donor with lung adenocarcinoma. The CD4 and CD8 labels of this study may be unreliable.

This clonotype has ten or more counts. The germline gene is not matched at one end of the junction; a read error may be the cause. The chain recombines TRBV27 with TRBJ2-5; no clear D. The J call may not be correct, given that the DNA end is closer to TRBJ2-7. The germline gives CDR1 MNHEY, CDR2 SMNVEV (reference sequence). The CDR3 is made up of 14 amino acids. The CDR3 coding sequence is TGTGCCAGCAGTTTCCGGGCCTCCTCCTCCGAGCAGTACTTC. Translated, it gives CASSFRASSSEQYF.

This sequence joins TRBV6-1 and TRBJ2-3, with 8 positions matching TRBD2. The CDR3 is 15 amino acids. The V and J ends lost 6 bases and 0 bases, in that order; junction bases with no gene match: 5. The germline gives CDR1 MNHNS, CDR2 SASEGT. DNA for the CDR3: TGTGCCAGCAGCCTTCGGGGGGGAAGCACAGATACGCAGTATTTT. Amino acids: CASSLRGGSTDTQYF.

The chain has TRBV3-1 and TRBJ2-7; D remains ambiguous. V lost 2 bases and J 1 base, leaving 0 bases between the germline ends. The germline gives CDR1 LGHDT, CDR2 YNNKEL (reference sequence). The CDR3 consists of 11 residues. The CDR3 here is CASSQSYEQYF. The CDR3 DNA follows: TGTGCCAGCAGCCAATCCTACGAGCAGTACTTC.

V gene TRBV5-1 combines with J gene TRBJ2-1, with 11 bases matching TRBD2. The J call may be incorrect, as the DNA end agrees better with TRBJ2-7. This CDR3 region has 14 residues. Germline V gene data show CDR1 as SGHRS and CDR2 as YFSETQ. The CDR3 protein is CASSRTSGRGEQYF. CDR3 coding DNA: TGCGCCAGCAGCAGAACTAGCGGGAGAGGCGAGCAGTACTTC.

The rearrangement joins TRBV28 to TRBJ1-1; no reliable D call. The CDR3 totals 12 residues. Trimming cost V 7 bases and J 5 bases, with 11 bases left between them. CDR1 MDHEN and CDR2 SYDVKM come from the germline V gene. The DNA of the CDR3 is TGTGCCAGCACCTCAGATAAGACTGAAGCTTTCTTT. It is translated as CASTSDKTEAFF. Combining the CDR3 with reference TRBV28 and TRBJ1-1 gives the whole variable domain DVKVTQSSRYLVKRTGEKVFLECVQDMDHENMFWYRQDPGLGLRLIYFSYDVKMKEKGDIPEGYSVSREKKERFSLILESASTNQTSMYLCASTSDKTEAFFGQGTRLTVV.

V usage is TRBV6-5 and J usage is TRBJ2-3; 9 nucleotides align to TRBD2. Germline loops: CDR1 MNHEY, CDR2 SVGAGI. Trimming took 6 bases from V and 12 from J; bases not matched to a gene: 13. This CDR3 has 14 amino acids. In nucleotides, the CDR3 is TGTGCCAGCAGATTAGCGGGAGCCAAAAACACTCAGTATTTT. Amino acids: CASRLAGAKNTQYF.

On this clonotype: Because it lacks the conserved phenylalanine or tryptophan at the end, this CDR3 is likely a read error. This chain uses TRBV6-1 with TRBJ2-1; TRBD1 is a possible D gene (8 bases). Trimming cost V 5 bases and J 9 bases, with 14 bases left between them. Looked up from germline, CDR1 is MNHNS and CDR2 is SASEGT. The CDR3 loop spans 13 amino acids. CDR3 residues: CASSPTGEGEQFL. As DNA, the CDR3 is TGTGCCAGCAGTCCGACAGGGGAGGGTGAGCAGTTCTTA.

The chain has TRBV6-1 and TRBJ2-2; 10 bases line up with TRBD1. The end of the DNA is better explained by TRBJ2-3, so the J call may be wrong. This CDR3 has 15 amino acids. The germline V gene has CDR1 MNHNS and CDR2 SASEGT. This chain's CDR3 is CARGGQPVGTGEQYF. As DNA, the CDR3 is TGTGCCAGGGGCGGACAGCCGGTGGGGACAGGGGAGCAGTATTTT.

This clonotype showed up just once. The chain has TRBV4-1 and TRBJ2-3; D perhaps matches TRBD2 (5 bases). The germline V gene has CDR1 MGHRA and CDR2 YSYEKL. The CDR3 length is 15 residues. The ends were cut back, 9 bases at V and 4 bases at J, with 20 bases in the middle. In nucleotides, the CDR3 is TGCGCCAGGGGCCTAGAGGGCGTGAGCCCAGATACGCAGTATTTT. It yields the protein CARGLEGVSPDTQYF.

This clonotype has a single count. The CDR3 DNA sequence: TGTGCCAGCAGTTACGGGGGCAACTATGGCTACACCTTC. Amino acids: CASSYGGNYGYTF. The V and J genes are TRBV6-5 and TRBJ1-2; a possible D gene is TRBD1 (6 bases). Trimming stripped 2 bases from V and 2 bases from J, with 6 bases between. The CDR3 extends over 13 amino acids. Germline values: CDR1 MNHEY, CDR2 SVGAGI.

The chain carries TRBV20-1 and TRBJ2-1; tentatively, D is TRBD2 (6 bases). CDR3 length equals 14 residues. V lost 3 bases, J lost 4 bases, and 13 bases lay in between. Looked up from germline, CDR1 is DFQATT and CDR2 is SNEGSKA (reference sequence). CDR3 residues: CSASRTGTYNEQFF. Written as DNA, the CDR3 is TGCAGTGCTAGCCGCACCGGGACTTACAATGAGCAGTTCTTC.

The chain combines TRBV6-1 with TRBJ2-3; D tentatively fits TRBD1 or TRBD2 (6 bases each). The better agreement between TRBJ2-5 and the DNA end casts doubt on the J call. Germline CDR1 is MNHNS and CDR2 is SASEGT. CDR3 size: 14 residues. The CDR3 reads CAGSGGGKVDTQYF. The CDR3 DNA is TGTGCGGGCAGTGGAGGGGGTAAGGTAGATACCCAGTACTTC.

By share, this clonotype ranks as medium-sized (0.01 to 0.1%). V usage is TRBV6-6 and J usage is TRBJ2-1; TRBD2 aligns across 8 bases. V lost 2 bases, J lost 5 bases, and 5 bases stayed unmatched. Germline assignment: CDR1 MNHNY and CDR2 SVGAGI (reference sequence). The CDR3 contains 15 residues. This CDR3 is CASSYGGTSNNEQFF. The CDR3, as DNA: TGTGCCAGCAGTTACGGAGGGACTAGTAACAATGAGCAGTTCTTC.

As regards this clonotype: The junction does not match germline at one end; this may be a read error. The chain joins TRBV7-2 to TRBJ2-5; D is tentatively TRBD1 or TRBD2 (6 bases each). Germline V gene data show CDR1 as SGHTA and CDR2 as FQGNSA. The length of the CDR3 is 14 residues. The CDR3 loop is CAGLGGRDEDTQYF. The CDR3, as DNA: TGTGCCGGGCTCGGGGGCAGGGACGAAGACACCCAGTACTTC.

This chain links TRBV6-5 with TRBJ2-7; D is perhaps TRBD2 (6 bases). With 2 bases removed from V and 1 base from J, the gap between germline ends came to 9 bases. Germline CDR1 MNHEY, CDR2 SVGAGI. The CDR3 totals 14 residues. The CDR3 DNA reads as TGTGCCAGCAGTTACGGTGGGGGGTCCTACGAGCAGTACTTC. It translates to CASSYGGGSYEQYF.

The rearrangement links TRBV6-1 to TRBJ1-3, with 9 bases identical to TRBD1. The CDR3 runs 14 residues. The V and J ends lost 6 bases and 5 bases, in that order; junction bases with no gene match: 5. Germline CDR1 and CDR2: MNHNS and SASEGT. The CDR3 spells CASRQGAGRNTIYF. The CDR3 DNA sequence: TGTGCCAGCAGACAGGGGGCGGGTAGAAACACCATATATTTT.

This clonotype was counted only a few times. This chain connects TRBV4-1 to TRBJ2-4, with D possibly TRBD1 on 6 matching bases. This CDR3 contains 17 residues. V was trimmed by 1 base and J by 13 bases, leaving 26 bases between them. CDR1 is MGHRA and CDR2 is YSYEKL in the germline V gene. The DNA of the CDR3 is TGCGCCAGCAGCCAAGTTATGGGGCTGGGGGCCAAAGATATGCAGTACTTC. Translated, it gives CASSQVMGLGAKDMQYF.

A note on this clonotype: This may be a read error, as it is one base from a much larger clone. The chain is built from TRBV6-5 and TRBJ2-3; D might be TRBD2 (5 bases). The J call is uncertain, as TRBJ2-7 better fits the DNA end. The CDR3 runs to 12 residues. Germline values: CDR1 MNHEY, CDR2 SVGAGI. CDR3 in amino acids: CASSTSFDEQYF. The CDR3 DNA reads as TGTGCCAGCAGTACTAGTTTCGATGAGCAGTACTTC.

This clonotype came up a few times. Compared with germline, one end of the junction differs, possibly owing to a read error. The J gene is TRBJ2-5, the V gene TRBV6-1, with D tentatively TRBD1 (6 bases). The CDR3 is 12 residues long. The germline V gene encodes CDR1 MNHNS and CDR2 SASEGT. CDR3 coding DNA: TGTGCCAGCAGTGGGACAGCGGAGACGCAGTACTTC. Protein sequence: CASSGTAETQYF.

Note on this clonotype: A much larger clone is a single base away; this may be a read error. This chain joins TRBV27 and TRBJ2-5; D gene unclear. The germline V gene has CDR1 MNHEY and CDR2 SMNVEV (reference sequence). The CDR3 has 11 residues. The CDR3 DNA sequence: TGTGCCAGCAGCATACAAGAGACCCAGAACTTC. It yields the protein CASSIQETQNF.

This clonotype was seen at least ten times. This chain connects TRBV6-5 to TRBJ2-7; TRBD2 aligns across 7 bases. The CDR3 has 15 amino acids. After removal of 5 bases from V and 3 bases from J, the junction contained 10 bases not matched to a gene. The germline CDR1 and CDR2 sequences are MNHEY and SVGAGI. CDR3 residues: CASSPAREVIYEQYF. CDR3 in DNA: TGTGCCAGCAGTCCCGCCCGGGAGGTAATCTACGAGCAGTACTTC.

This clonotype occurred many times. The V and J genes are TRBV6-1 and TRBJ2-1; the match to TRBD1 covers 9 bases. CDR1 and CDR2 (germline): MNHNS, SASEGT. The CDR3 length is 15 residues. V gave up 6 bases and J gave up 4 bases; unmatched junction bases: 7. The DNA for the CDR3 is TGTGCCAGCAGACAGGACAGGGGAACTTACAATGAGCAGTTCTTC. It specifies CASRQDRGTYNEQFF.

The CDR3 protein is CASSFGHEQYF. The CDR3 DNA sequence: TGTGCCAGCAGTTTCGGGCACGAGCAGTACTTC. This sequence joins TRBV27 and TRBJ2-7; no clear D gene. The V end was cut by 3 bases, the J end by 5 bases, with 5 bases between. This CDR3 spans 11 amino acids. CDR1 is MNHEY, CDR2 SMNVEV, per germline (reference sequence).

Regarding this clonotype: Sequence at one end of the junction differs from germline and may be a read error. The J gene is TRBJ2-3, the V gene TRBV10-1, with 7 bases lining up with TRBD2. The CDR3 runs to 16 residues. Germline V gives CDR1 WNHNN, CDR2 SYGVQD (reference sequence). The CDR3 reads CASSATGGGTKNMQYF. The CDR3 DNA reads as TGCGCCAGCAGTGCGACGGGGGGAGGAACCAAAAATATGCAGTATTTC.

There are a few counts of this clonotype. The chain uses TRBV6-1 and TRBJ2-1, with TRBD1 identical over 9 bases. The J call may be mistaken, given a closer DNA end match to TRBJ2-5. Germline V CDR1 and CDR2: MNHNS, SASEGT. The CDR3 runs 14 residues. The CDR3 DNA reads as TGTGCCAGCAGCCCCAGGACAGGGGTAGAGACCCAGTACTTC. This sequence encodes CASSPRTGVETQYF.

This clonotype was detected a few times. This rearrangement joins TRBV5-1 to TRBJ2-4; possibly TRBD2 for D (6 bases). Trimming pared 4 bases from V and 7 bases from J, leaving 15 bases between. The CDR3 is 14 residues long. Germline V CDR1 and CDR2: SGHRS, YFSETQ. The CDR3 DNA reads TGCGCCAGCAGCGCCGACCTCGGAGGGAACATTCAGTACTTC. Encoded protein: CASSADLGGNIQYF. The whole variable domain, filled in from reference TRBV5-1 and TRBJ2-4, reads KAGVTQTPRYLIKTRGQQVTLSCSPISGHRSVSWYQQTPGQGLQFLFEYFSETQRNKGNFPGRFSGRQFSNSRSEMNVSTLELGDSALYLCASSADLGGNIQYFGAGTRLSVL.